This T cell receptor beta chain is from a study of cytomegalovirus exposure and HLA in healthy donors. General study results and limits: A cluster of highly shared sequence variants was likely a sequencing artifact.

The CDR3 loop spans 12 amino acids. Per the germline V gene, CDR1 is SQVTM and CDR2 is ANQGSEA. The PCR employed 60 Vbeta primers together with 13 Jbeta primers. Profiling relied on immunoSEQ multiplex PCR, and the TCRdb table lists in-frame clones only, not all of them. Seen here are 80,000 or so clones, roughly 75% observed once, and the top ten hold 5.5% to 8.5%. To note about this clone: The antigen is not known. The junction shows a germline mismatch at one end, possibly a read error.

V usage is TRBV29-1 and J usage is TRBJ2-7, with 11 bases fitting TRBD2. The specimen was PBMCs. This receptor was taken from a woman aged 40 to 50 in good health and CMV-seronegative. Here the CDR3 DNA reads TGCAGCGTTGAAGAAAGCTCTAGCGGGAGGAACTTC. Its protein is CSVEESSSGRNF.